This paragraph covers one T cell receptor beta chain sequence. Donors of Cohort 3 who recovered were those that had two negative PCRs, clearance, or symptom resolution. The data were taken from a study of blood T cell repertoires in COVID-19. About the study: Sample material is recorded as cDNA or gDNA derived from T cells, B-cell-depleted T cells, or PBMCs.

As processed by the authors: How many nucleated cells were present was estimated from reference gene primer amplification. The table came from immunoSEQ multiplex PCR; TCRdb's copy has only in-frame clones and leaves some out. V and J calls plus clone size are reproduced from that table; the DNA served to infer D and trimming. The profile shows about 120,000 clones, about 83% of them singletons. Specimen: PBMCs or T cells enriched from blood (not recorded which). This TCR was recovered from a woman aged 25 to 39 who had recovered from COVID-19.

CDR3 loop: CASSTGTGYEQFF. CDR3 sequence (DNA): TGTGCCAGCAGCACCGGGACAGGGTATGAGCAGTTCTTC. The chain recombines TRBV6-5 with TRBJ2-1; 9 bases are a match to TRBD1. Germline V gives CDR1 MNHEY, CDR2 SVGAGI. V was clipped by 6 bases and J by 8 bases; unmatched bases: 5. The CDR3 has 13 amino acids.